Listed below are T cell receptor beta chains from one sample, sequenced in a study of cytotoxic CD8 clonotypes in ibrutinib-treated CLL. This table comes from immunoSEQ multiplex PCR, and its TCRdb copy is limited to in-frame clones, with some not included. Among more than 140,000 clones listed, 60% to 80% were seen once. This specimen was PBMCs, taken after 12 months of ibrutinib treatment. These receptors were obtained from a human donor with chronic lymphocytic leukemia. The CDR3 runs from the conserved cysteine through the conserved F or W. Fields, in order: D gene, V gene, CDR3 length, J gene, clone size, CDR3 protein, CDR3 DNA. The D gene is left open where the match is weak. The listing skips clone size in some rows; elsewhere it reads once, few, many or a size class.

d_gene: .; v_gene: TRBV7-3; len: 15; j_gene: TRBJ2-3; abundance: .; CDR3aa: CASSLTDRRADTQYF; CDR3nt: TGTGCCAGCAGCTTAACCGACCGAAGGGCAGATACGCAGTATTTT
d_gene: .; v_gene: TRBV27; len: 12; j_gene: TRBJ1-2; abundance: .; CDR3aa: CASRELAGGYTF; CDR3nt: TGTGCCAGCAGAGAGTTGGCGGGGGGCTACACCTTC
d_gene: TRBD1; v_gene: TRBV30; len: 16; j_gene: TRBJ2-7; abundance: .; CDR3aa: CAWSAGTARSAYEQYF; CDR3nt: TGTGCCTGGAGTGCGGGGACAGCCCGGAGCGCCTACGAGCAGTACTTC
d_gene: TRBD2; v_gene: TRBV9; len: 13; j_gene: TRBJ2-7; abundance: .; CDR3aa: CASSVGGGFEQYF; CDR3nt: TGTGCCAGCAGCGTGGGGGGAGGGTTCGAGCAGTACTTC
d_gene: .; v_gene: TRBV28; len: 11; j_gene: TRBJ1-5; abundance: .; CDR3aa: CASSGAKPQHF; CDR3nt: TGTGCCAGCAGTGGGGCGAAGCCCCAGCATTTT
d_gene: .; v_gene: TRBV6-5; len: 14; j_gene: TRBJ2-1; abundance: .; CDR3aa: CASSYLGIYNEQFF; CDR3nt: TGTGCCAGCAGTTACTTGGGCATTTACAATGAGCAGTTCTTC
d_gene: TRBD2; v_gene: TRBV5-1; len: 16; j_gene: TRBJ2-3; abundance: .; CDR3aa: CASSLERGGRTDTQYF; CDR3nt: TGCGCCAGCAGCTTGGAGCGGGGGGGCCGAACAGATACGCAGTATTTT
d_gene: .; v_gene: TRBV7-6; len: 15; j_gene: TRBJ2-5; abundance: .; CDR3aa: CASSLPLAGQETQYF; CDR3nt: TGTGCCAGCAGCTTACCGCTGGCAGGTCAAGAGACCCAGTACTTC
d_gene: .; v_gene: TRBV19; len: 15; j_gene: TRBJ1-5; abundance: .; CDR3aa: CASTGGRGLNQPQHF; CDR3nt: TGTGCCAGTACGGGGGGACGGGGGTTAAATCAGCCCCAGCATTTT
d_gene: .; v_gene: TRBV6-6; len: 13; j_gene: TRBJ2-1; abundance: .; CDR3aa: CASSYYPKNEQFF; CDR3nt: TGTGCCAGCAGTTACTATCCTAAGAATGAGCAGTTCTTC
d_gene: .; v_gene: TRBV29-1; len: 10; j_gene: TRBJ2-3; abundance: few; CDR3aa: CSGLTDTQYF; CDR3nt: TGCAGCGGACTCACAGATACGCAGTATTTT
d_gene: .; v_gene: TRBV4-1; len: 14; j_gene: TRBJ2-7; abundance: .; CDR3aa: CASSRERNFYEQYF; CDR3nt: TGCGCCAGCAGCCGGGAGAGGAATTTCTACGAGCAGTACTTC
d_gene: .; v_gene: TRBV5-1; len: 14; j_gene: TRBJ2-5; abundance: .; CDR3aa: CASSPGIEGETQYF; CDR3nt: TGCGCCAGCAGCCCGGGTATCGAGGGGGAGACCCAGTACTTC
d_gene: .; v_gene: TRBV13; len: 14; j_gene: TRBJ2-3; abundance: .; CDR3aa: CASSSTDRAGTQYF; CDR3nt: TGTGCCAGCAGCTCCACAGACCGGGCAGGGACGCAGTATTTT
d_gene: .; v_gene: TRBV19; len: 17; j_gene: TRBJ2-1; abundance: .; CDR3aa: CASRSDGPLGSYNEQFF; CDR3nt: TGTGCCAGTAGGTCGGACGGACCCTTGGGATCCTACAATGAGCAGTTCTTC